These T cell receptor beta chains were read from a single sample in a study of cytomegalovirus exposure and HLA in healthy donors. Using immunoSEQ multiplex PCR, the repertoire was profiled, and TCRdb retains in-frame clones only, with some absent. This repertoire shows some 98,000 clones, 70% to 80% found once; its top ten account for approximately 8%. Sequenced sample: PBMCs. The source of these receptors is a female donor in good health and CMV-seronegative. The CDR3 runs from the conserved cysteine through the conserved F or W. A D gene is named only where the DNA matches it firmly. Clone size appears in some rows only: once, few, many, or a class for an expanded clone.

V: TRBV18
size: NA
J: TRBJ2-7
D: TRBD2
DNA: TGTGCCAGCTCACCGTCACTAGCGGGAGTCTACGAGCAGTACTTC
CDR3: CASSPSLAGVYEQYF

V: TRBV5-4
size: NA
J: TRBJ2-5
D: TRBD1
DNA: TGTGCCAGCAGCGAGGACAGGGGAGACCAAGAGACCCAGTACTTC
CDR3: CASSEDRGDQETQYF

V: TRBV18
size: NA
J: TRBJ1-1
D: NA
DNA: TGTGCCAGCTCATCGACGGGTAGTGAAGCCTTCTTT
CDR3: CASSSTGSEAFF

V: TRBV15
size: NA
J: TRBJ1-4
D: TRBD1
DNA: TGTGCCACCAGCAGAGACGGGACAGGGGGTGAAAAACTGTTTTTT
CDR3: CATSRDGTGGEKLFF

V: TRBV18
size: NA
J: TRBJ1-2
D: NA
DNA: TGTGCCAGCTCCTGGACAGCCGACCTTAACTATGGCTACACCTTC
CDR3: CASSWTADLNYGYTF

V: TRBV6-6
size: NA
J: TRBJ1-1
D: NA
DNA: TGTGCCAGCAGTTACTCGAGAGGGACTGAAGCTTTCTTT
CDR3: CASSYSRGTEAFF

V: TRBV7-9
size: NA
J: TRBJ2-1
D: TRBD2
DNA: TGTGCCAGCGCCCGTGGGAGCGCCGGGGGGGATGAGCAGTTCTTC
CDR3: CASARGSAGGDEQFF

V: TRBV7-9
size: NA
J: TRBJ1-1
D: TRBD1
DNA: TGTTCCAGCACCCCAGACAGGGGGCGGGCTTTCTTT
CDR3: CSSTPDRGRAFF

V: TRBV6-1
size: NA
J: TRBJ1-1
D: NA
DNA: TGTGCCAGCAGTGTTTGGACAGCTATGAACACTGAAGCTTTCTTT
CDR3: CASSVWTAMNTEAFF

V: TRBV11-2
size: NA
J: TRBJ2-3
D: NA
DNA: TGTGCCAGCAGCTTGGAGTTGCGTGGTACGCAGTATTTT
CDR3: CASSLELRGTQYF

V: TRBV18
size: NA
J: TRBJ2-5
D: TRBD1
DNA: TGTGCCAGCTCACCCTTACAGGGGGTCCAAGAGACCCAGTACTTC
CDR3: CASSPLQGVQETQYF

V: TRBV5-4
size: NA
J: TRBJ1-3
D: TRBD1
DNA: TGTGCCAGCAGCCCCGGGGGACAGGGGCTAGGAAACACCATATATTTT
CDR3: CASSPGGQGLGNTIYF

V: TRBV18
size: NA
J: TRBJ1-2
D: TRBD1
DNA: TGTGCCAGCTCACCACCGACGTTGTGGGACAGGGAAAAGGAGGGCTACACCTTC
CDR3: CASSPPTLWDREKEGYTF

V: TRBV10-1
size: NA
J: TRBJ2-5
D: TRBD2
DNA: TGCGCCAGCAGTGAGTCGAGGACTAGCGGGGGGCCAGAGACCCAGTACTTC
CDR3: CASSESRTSGGPETQYF

V: TRBV7-2
size: NA
J: TRBJ2-7
D: NA
DNA: TGTGCCAGCAGCTTAGAAACAGACTACGAGCAGTACTTC
CDR3: CASSLETDYEQYF

V: TRBV9
size: NA
J: TRBJ1-1
D: TRBD1
DNA: TGTGCCAGCAGCGAGGGGGCCGGTGAAGCTTTCTTT
CDR3: CASSEGAGEAFF

V: TRBV9
size: NA
J: TRBJ2-2
D: TRBD2
DNA: TGTGCCAGCAGCGTGCCGCGGCTAGCGGGAGGAGGAACCGGGGAGCTGTTTTTT
CDR3: CASSVPRLAGGGTGELFF

V: TRBV6-5
size: NA
J: TRBJ1-3
D: TRBD1
DNA: TGTGCCAGCAGTAGACAGGGGATCGGTGGAAACACCATATATTTT
CDR3: CASSRQGIGGNTIYF

V: TRBV11-3
size: NA
J: TRBJ2-1
D: TRBD2
DNA: TGTGCCAGCAGCTTAGACGGGACTAGCGGAAACAATGAGCAGTTCTTC
CDR3: CASSLDGTSGNNEQFF

V: TRBV7-3
size: once
J: TRBJ1-2
D: NA
DNA: TGTGCCAGCAGCCCGGGGACACCCTATGGCTACACCTTC
CDR3: CASSPGTPYGYTF

V: TRBV19
size: once
J: TRBJ2-5
D: NA
DNA: TGTGCCAGTAGTATAAGATCAGGCCTAACCCAGTACTTC
CDR3: CASSIRSGLTQYF

V: TRBV13
size: few
J: TRBJ2-7
D: TRBD1
DNA: TGTGCCAGCAGCTCCAGGGACAGGGGGTGGAACGAGCAGTACTTC
CDR3: CASSSRDRGWNEQYF

V: TRBV30
size: NA
J: TRBJ1-2
D: TRBD1
DNA: TGTGCCTGCTCCCCCGGGACAGCCTATGGCTACACCTTC
CDR3: CACSPGTAYGYTF

V: TRBV11-2
size: NA
J: TRBJ1-5
D: TRBD1
DNA: TGTGCCAGCAGCCGTACAGGGGGCCCTCAGCCCCAGCATTTT
CDR3: CASSRTGGPQPQHF

V: TRBV5-1
size: NA
J: TRBJ2-2
D: TRBD1
DNA: TGCGCCAGCAGCAAACTCACCGGGACAGGGGGCACCGGGGAGCTGTTTTTT
CDR3: CASSKLTGTGGTGELFF

V: TRBV30
size: few
J: TRBJ1-2
D: TRBD1
DNA: TGTGCCTGGAGTCCGGGACAGGGTAGCTATGGCTACACCTTC
CDR3: CAWSPGQGSYGYTF

V: TRBV6-1
size: NA
J: TRBJ1-2
D: NA
DNA: TGTGCCAGCAGTGAAGAACTACTTGGTCCGGTTGGCTACACCTTC
CDR3: CASSEELLGPVGYTF

V: TRBV5-4
size: NA
J: TRBJ1-2
D: TRBD1
DNA: TGTGCCAGCAGCCTGGACAGGGGAGGTGGCTACACCTTC
CDR3: CASSLDRGGGYTF

V: TRBV5-4
size: NA
J: TRBJ1-2
D: NA
DNA: TGTGCCAGCAGCTGGGTGGGGGGGACAATGAGTGGCTACACCTTC
CDR3: CASSWVGGTMSGYTF

V: TRBV19
size: NA
J: TRBJ2-3
D: NA
DNA: TGTGCCAGTAGTATAGCCGGGACTTTTTCCACAGATACGCAGTATTTT
CDR3: CASSIAGTFSTDTQYF

V: TRBV18
size: NA
J: TRBJ2-3
D: TRBD2
DNA: TGTGCCAGCTCACGGACTAGCGGGTCCACAGATACGCAGTATTTT
CDR3: CASSRTSGSTDTQYF

V: TRBV5-4
size: NA
J: TRBJ2-7
D: TRBD1
DNA: TGTGCCAGCAGCTCTCCGACAGGGCCCTACGAGCAGTACTTC
CDR3: CASSSPTGPYEQYF

V: TRBV5-4
size: NA
J: TRBJ1-6
D: NA
DNA: TGTGCCAGCAGCTTGTGGGGCTTGTCTGGCCCAAATTCACCCCTCCACTTT
CDR3: CASSLWGLSGPNSPLHF

V: TRBV6-6
size: NA
J: TRBJ2-5
D: TRBD1
DNA: TGTGCCAGCAGTCGAAGCGACAGGGCTGAGACCCAGTACTTC
CDR3: CASSRSDRAETQYF

V: TRBV6-1
size: few
J: TRBJ2-7
D: TRBD1
DNA: TGTGCCAGCTTCTCGGGGACAGGACCCTACGAGCAGTACTTC
CDR3: CASFSGTGPYEQYF

V: TRBV7-2
size: NA
J: TRBJ1-1
D: NA
DNA: TGTGCCAGCAGCCCTTCCTCGACGGGGTGGGTTGAAGCTTTCTTT
CDR3: CASSPSSTGWVEAFF

V: TRBV6-5
size: NA
J: TRBJ1-5
D: TRBD1
DNA: TGTGCCAGCAGTTACTCCGGACAGGGCGATCAGCCCCAGCATTTT
CDR3: CASSYSGQGDQPQHF

V: TRBV7-2
size: few
J: TRBJ2-5
D: NA
DNA: TGTGCCAGCAGTCACTGGCCGGGACTCTTACAAGAGACCCAGTACTTC
CDR3: CASSHWPGLLQETQYF

V: TRBV29-1
size: few
J: TRBJ1-1
D: NA
DNA: TGCAGCGTTGAATTATGGCAGGAGAACACTGAAGCTTTCTTT
CDR3: CSVELWQENTEAFF

V: TRBV18
size: few
J: TRBJ1-4
D: TRBD1
DNA: TGTGCCAGCTCAACAGGGGTTACCGGTGAAAAACTGTTTTTT
CDR3: CASSTGVTGEKLFF

V: TRBV11-2
size: few
J: TRBJ1-4
D: NA
DNA: TGTGCCAGCAGCCCAGGGCCTGGGGAAAAACTGTTTTTT
CDR3: CASSPGPGEKLFF

V: TRBV6-1
size: once
J: TRBJ2-5
D: TRBD1
DNA: TGTGCCAGCACTAGACAGGGGGTGTACCAAGAGACCCAGTACTTC
CDR3: CASTRQGVYQETQYF

V: TRBV7-3
size: NA
J: TRBJ2-7
D: TRBD1
DNA: TGTGCCAGCAGCTACGGACAGGACTACGAGCAGTACTTC
CDR3: CASSYGQDYEQYF

V: TRBV6-5
size: NA
J: TRBJ1-1
D: NA
DNA: TGTGCCAGCAGTTTTCAGGGCACTGAAGCTTTCTTT
CDR3: CASSFQGTEAFF

V: TRBV7-2
size: few
J: TRBJ2-4
D: TRBD1
DNA: TGTGCCAGCAGCCCGGACAGGGGAGCGAGTCAGTACTTC
CDR3: CASSPDRGASQYF